Shown below are 2 T cell receptor beta chains from a single sample sequenced in a study of shared clonotypes between healthy human individuals. Measured with immunoSEQ multiplex PCR; TCRdb has only the in-frame clones, and not every one. The sample shows around 2.5 million clones, 93% of them seen only once. The sequenced sample was naive CD4+ T cells from PBMCs. Subset reported: CD45RA+ positively selected. Source of these receptors: a man between 18 and 35 years old in good health. Some clones in this sample may be carry-over from other donors' samples.

V and J are TRBV20-1 and TRBJ1-2; D gene ambiguous. The CDR3 loop spans 10 amino acids. Trimming removed 4 bases at V and 3 bases at J, with 3 bases between. CDR1 is DFQATT, CDR2 SNEGSKA, per germline (reference sequence). The DNA of the CDR3 is TGCAGTGCTATTGACTATGGCTACACCTTC. As protein: CSAIDYGYTF.

This chain uses TRBV6-5 with TRBJ2-4, with TRBD1 identical over 9 bases. Germline V gene lookup returns CDR1 MNHEY and CDR2 SVGAGI. CDR3 length equals 13 residues. V trimming: 6 bases; J trimming: 14 bases; junction bases outside the gene matches: 11. The CDR3 region is CASRSGTGRRKYF. CDR3 DNA: TGTGCCAGCAGGTCCGGGACAGGGCGTCGGAAGTACTTC.